The rows below give T cell receptor beta chains drawn from one sample of a study of cytomegalovirus exposure and HLA in healthy donors. TCRdb's copy holds only in-frame clones and misses some; the assay was immunoSEQ multiplex PCR. Seen here are approximately 130,000 clones, roughly 85% observed once, and the top ten hold approximately 6.7%. Sequences were obtained from PBMCs. Receptor source: a woman aged 25 to 39 in good health and CMV-seropositive. Each CDR3 is given with its conserved first and last residue. A D gene is named only where the DNA matches it firmly. Not all rows give a size; the values are once, few, many and, for expanded clones, a class.

j_call clone_size v_call d_call cdr3_length cdr3_nt cdr3_aa
TRBJ2-1 NA TRBV7-2 NA 15 TGTGCCAGCAGCTTAGGGCAGGGTTCTTACAATGAGCAGTTCTTC CASSLGQGSYNEQFF
TRBJ2-7 NA TRBV19 TRBD1 13 TGTGCCAGTACATCCGGACAGGCCTACGAGCAGTACTTC CASTSGQAYEQYF
TRBJ1-1 few TRBV9 TRBD1 14 TGTGCCAGCAGCGTGACAGGGGCTAACACTGAAGCTTTCTTT CASSVTGANTEAFF
TRBJ1-6 few TRBV4-1 NA 12 TGCGCCAGCAGCCACCAAGCGTCACCCCTCCACTTT CASSHQASPLHF
TRBJ2-7 NA TRBV7-8 TRBD1 14 TGTGCCAGCAGCTTAAGGGACAGGGGTTCCGAGCAGTACTTC CASSLRDRGSEQYF
TRBJ2-3 NA TRBV7-3 TRBD2 14 TGTGCCAGCAGCTCCGGGAGGGGAACAGATACGCAGTATTTT CASSSGRGTDTQYF
TRBJ1-5 NA TRBV21-1 NA 13 TGTGCCAGCAGCAAAGGGGACAGGGAGAGCCAGCATTTT CASSKGDRESQHF
TRBJ2-3 few TRBV27 TRBD2 17 TGTGCCAGCAGTTTATCGAAGGCGGGAGGCTGGTCAGATACGCAGTATTTT CASSLSKAGGWSDTQYF
TRBJ2-5 once TRBV5-1 NA 14 TGCGCCAGCAGCTTGACTAGCCTCGGAAAGACCCAGTACTTC CASSLTSLGKTQYF
TRBJ2-4 NA TRBV2 NA 14 TGTGCCAGCAGCCTTCTAGCGGCCAAAAACATTCAGTACTTC CASSLLAAKNIQYF
TRBJ2-1 NA TRBV5-1 TRBD1 16 TGCGCCAGCAGCTTGGCGGGGACAGGGTTGGTTAATGAGCAGTTCTTC CASSLAGTGLVNEQFF
TRBJ1-6 once TRBV6-1 NA 14 TGTGCCAGCGGTGAACCGGCAGGGATGGCACCCCTCCACTTT CASGEPAGMAPLHF
TRBJ2-3 NA TRBV2 NA 12 TGTGCCAGCAGCCCTCGCACAGATACGCAGTATTTT CASSPRTDTQYF
TRBJ2-1 NA TRBV5-1 TRBD1 21 TGCGCCAGCAGCCCCCCCCCGGGACAGAACACCGGACTTAGCTCCTACAATGAGCAGTTCTTC CASSPPPGQNTGLSSYNEQFF
TRBJ1-2 NA TRBV7-9 NA 15 TGTGCCAGCAGCCCACCCCAGAGGCATCACTATGGCTACACCTTC CASSPPQRHHYGYTF
TRBJ2-7 NA TRBV10-1 TRBD1 16 TGCGCCAGCAGTGAGAGGGACAGGACGTTCTCCTACGAGCAGTACTTC CASSERDRTFSYEQYF
TRBJ1-1 NA TRBV28 TRBD1 13 TGTGCCACCACAGGACAGGGAAGGACTGAAGCTTTCTTT CATTGQGRTEAFF
TRBJ1-1 NA TRBV5-4 NA 16 TGTGCCAGCAGCTTTGATGTGGGGGCTCTGAACACTGAAGCTTTCTTT CASSFDVGALNTEAFF
TRBJ2-3 once TRBV13 TRBD2 15 TGTGCCAGCAGCCTCGGGAGGCGGGGAACAGATACGCAGTATTTT CASSLGRRGTDTQYF
TRBJ1-1 NA TRBV5-1 NA 14 TGCGCCAGCAGGACGGGACTGGCGAACACTGAAGCTTTCTTT CASRTGLANTEAFF
TRBJ2-3 NA TRBV2 NA 13 TGTGCCAGCAGTGAAGGCAGAACAGATACGCAGTATTTT CASSEGRTDTQYF
TRBJ1-5 NA TRBV18 NA 14 TGTGCCAGCTCACCGGGTCAGCGGGGCCAGCCCCAGCATTTT CASSPGQRGQPQHF
TRBJ2-6 NA TRBV18 NA 14 TGTGCCAGCTCACCAGAGGCCGGGGCCAACGTCCTGACTTTC CASSPEAGANVLTF
TRBJ1-1 NA TRBV19 TRBD1 14 TGTGCCAGTACCCCCACAGGGGTGAACACTGAAGCTTTCTTT CASTPTGVNTEAFF
TRBJ2-1 NA TRBV15 TRBD2 16 TGTGCCACCAGCAGAGGACTAGCGGGAGGAGAGGATGAGCAGTTCTTC CATSRGLAGGEDEQFF
TRBJ2-1 NA TRBV5-1 NA 17 TGCGCCAGCAGCTTGGGAGGGGGGGCAGACTCCTACAATGAGCAGTTCTTC CASSLGGGADSYNEQFF
TRBJ2-7 few TRBV20-1 NA 11 TGCAGTCGAGAGAGGGCGAACGAGCAGTACTTC CSRERANEQYF
TRBJ2-1 NA TRBV5-1 NA 17 TGCGCCAGCAGCCCTGCCGGCCAAAGCGGGCCCTACAATGAGCAGTTCTTC CASSPAGQSGPYNEQFF
TRBJ1-5 NA TRBV6-6 NA 13 TGTGCCAGCAGTGCTCAGGGGAATCAGCCCCAGCATTTT CASSAQGNQPQHF
TRBJ2-3 NA TRBV6-1 NA 12 TGTGCCAGCAATACAGGGTCAGATACGCAGTATTTT CASNTGSDTQYF
TRBJ1-2 NA TRBV30 NA 10 TGTGCCACAGAGCCCTATGGCTACACCTTC CATEPYGYTF
TRBJ2-5 NA TRBV5-1 TRBD2 12 TGCGCCAGCAGGCGCGGGGGTGAGACCCAGTACTTC CASRRGGETQYF
TRBJ2-1 NA TRBV7-9 TRBD2 15 TGTGCCAGCAGCCCCGGGGGGACTAGCGGGACAGGAGGGTTCTTC CASSPGGTSGTGGFF
TRBJ2-2 NA TRBV7-8 NA 13 TGTGCCAGCAGCTTAGCGTATTCCGGGGAGCTGTTTTTT CASSLAYSGELFF
TRBJ2-7 NA TRBV5-1 TRBD2 16 TGCGCCAGCAGCCCGGGGGGACCCCTCCAGAACTACGAGCAGTACTTC CASSPGGPLQNYEQYF
TRBJ2-5 NA TRBV4-1 NA 14 TGCGCCAGCAGCCTAGTAGGACACGGAGAGACCCAGTACTTC CASSLVGHGETQYF
TRBJ2-4 once TRBV30 NA 14 TGTGCCTGGAGTACCGGGACTCCATCCCCCTTCCAGTACTTC CAWSTGTPSPFQYF
TRBJ2-7 NA TRBV18 NA 14 TGTGCCAGCTCACCGCAGGGCAGCTCCTACGAGCAGTACTTC CASSPQGSSYEQYF
TRBJ2-3 NA TRBV28 TRBD2 16 TGTGCCAGCAGTTTAGGGACTAGCGGGGGTCTGGATACGCAGTATTTT CASSLGTSGGLDTQYF
TRBJ1-5 NA TRBV7-8 NA 14 TGTGCCAGCAGCCCGCTCGCGGGGGACGGGCCCCAGCATTTT CASSPLAGDGPQHF
TRBJ1-2 NA TRBV2 TRBD1 12 TGTGCCAGCAAGGACAGGGGAGGTGGCTACACCTTC CASKDRGGGYTF
TRBJ1-5 NA TRBV19 NA 17 TGTGCCAGTAGGGGAGGAGAGTACTTTTATAGCAATCAGCCCCAGCATTTT CASRGGEYFYSNQPQHF
TRBJ1-5 NA TRBV7-9 NA 12 TGTGCCAGCAGCGACGGCGGGCAGCCCCAGCATTTT CASSDGGQPQHF